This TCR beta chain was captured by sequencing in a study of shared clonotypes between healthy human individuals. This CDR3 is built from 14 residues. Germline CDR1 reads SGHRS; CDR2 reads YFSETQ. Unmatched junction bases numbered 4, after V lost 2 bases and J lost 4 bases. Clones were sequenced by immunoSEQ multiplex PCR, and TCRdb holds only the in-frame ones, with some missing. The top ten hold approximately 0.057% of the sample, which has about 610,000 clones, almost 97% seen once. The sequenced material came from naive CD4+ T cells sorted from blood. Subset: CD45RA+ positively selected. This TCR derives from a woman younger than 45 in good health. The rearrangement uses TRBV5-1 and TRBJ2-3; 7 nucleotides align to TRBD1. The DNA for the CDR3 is TGCGCCAGCAGCTTAACAGGGGTGGCAGATACGCAGTATTTT. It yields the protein CASSLTGVADTQYF.